Each of the 2 T cell receptor beta chains below was sequenced from the same sample in a study of T cell repertoires in cytomegalovirus infection. From the reads, TCRdb called clonotypes with MiXCR, one entry per CDR3 protein. Altogether about 140,000 distinct CDR3 sequences are present, about 6.5% being singletons, with the ten largest covering approximately 18%. Sequences were obtained from PBMCs. These receptors all come from a human donor in good health (CMV status not recorded). Some clones in this sample may be carry-over from other donors' samples.

This clonotype was found many times. The chain carries TRBV7-9 and TRBJ2-7; D possibly corresponds to TRBD1 (6 bases). Trimming left V 7 bases short and J 3 bases short, with 10 bases between. Germline V CDR1 and CDR2: SEHNR, FQNEAQ (reference sequence). The CDR3 contains 12 residues. CDR3 in DNA: TGTGCCAGCACTAAGACAGGCTACGAGCAGTACTTC. Translated, it gives CASTKTGYEQYF.

This clonotype was picked up many times. V usage is TRBV20-1 and J usage is TRBJ1-6; no clear D. Germline loops: CDR1 DFQATT, CDR2 SNEGSKA (reference sequence). V lost 4 bases and J lost 9, with 19 bases in between. CDR3 length: 15 amino acids. CDR3 region: CSATNQRFLTSPLHF. CDR3 nucleotide sequence: TGCAGTGCTACAAACCAAAGGTTTCTTACTTCACCCCTCCACTTT.